The following is a T cell receptor (beta chain) sequence with its context. This sample stems from a study of cytomegalovirus exposure and HLA in healthy donors. The germline CDR1 and CDR2 sequences are LGHNA and YNFKEQ. V was clipped by 1 base and J by 0 bases; unmatched bases: 3. The CDR3 is 15 amino acids. Researchers ran the PCR with 60 Vbeta and 13 Jbeta primers. Assay: immunoSEQ multiplex PCR; the TCRdb copy retains only in-frame clones and omits some. The table lists around 97,000 clones, approximately 66% of them singletons. The TCR originated in a woman between 50 and 59 years old in good health and CMV-seronegative. Sequences were obtained from PBMCs. The chain couples TRBV4-2 to TRBJ2-7, with TRBD2 matching over 7 bases. CDR3 residues: CASSQGLADSYEQYF. In DNA, the CDR3 is TGTGCCAGCAGCCAAGGGCTAGCGGACTCCTACGAGCAGTACTTC.